Listed below are T cell receptor beta chains from one sample, sequenced in a study of CD8 T cells in ankylosing spondylitis. From the 5' RACE reads, TCRdb called clonotypes with MiXCR, one entry per CDR3 protein. The profile shows about 700,000 distinct CDR3 sequences, about 20% of them singletons. The sequenced material came from blood, either unsorted or a sorted T cell fraction (not recorded which). The source of these receptors is a male donor with ankylosing spondylitis. The CDR3 runs from the conserved cysteine through the conserved F or W. D genes are given only for firm matches. The size field is filled for only some rows; it gives once, few, many or a size class.

v_gene,d_gene,abundance,j_gene,CDR3nt,CDR3aa
TRBV20-1,TRBD2,NA,TRBJ2-7,TGCAGTGCTAGAGAACTAGCGGGAGTGGGTGAGCAGTACTTC,CSARELAGVGEQYF
TRBV12-3/TRBV12-4,TRBD1,NA,TRBJ1-4,TGTGCCAGCAGTTTGGACAGGGGACGTGAAAAACTGTTTTTT,CASSLDRGREKLFF
TRBV12-3/TRBV12-4,NA,NA,TRBJ2-4,TGTGCCAGCAGCCCCGGGGGCGGTTTAGCCAAAAACATTCAGTACTTC,CASSPGGGLAKNIQYF
TRBV20-1,NA,NA,TRBJ2-1,TGCAGTGCTAAGGGGCCAGGGAATGAGCAGTTCTTC,CSAKGPGNEQFF
TRBV2,NA,NA,TRBJ1-1,TGTGCCAGCAGCGATGGGGGGCGTGGGGGCCGAACTGAAGCTTTCTTT,CASSDGGRGGRTEAFF
TRBV2,NA,NA,TRBJ1-4,TGTGCCAGTGGGGCTGAAAAACTGTTTTTT,CASGAEKLFF
TRBV12-3/TRBV12-4,NA,NA,TRBJ2-7,TGTGCCAGCAGTTTAGCCAATACGGGGTACGAGCAGTACTTC,CASSLANTGYEQYF
TRBV7-2,NA,NA,TRBJ1-5,TGTGCCAGCAGCTTAACCATTACCGGGAATCAGCCCCAGCATTTT,CASSLTITGNQPQHF
TRBV24-1,NA,few,TRBJ2-1,TGTGCCACCAGTGATTTTTTTGCGGACACCTACAATGAGCAGTTCTTC,CATSDFFADTYNEQFF
TRBV12-3/TRBV12-4,NA,NA,TRBJ2-7,TGTGCCAGCAGTTTCGCAGGGCCCCCTACCTACGAGCAGTACTTC,CASSFAGPPTYEQYF
TRBV2,NA,few,TRBJ2-3,TGTGCCAGCAGTGAACTGGTGACCACAGATACGCAGTATTTT,CASSELVTTDTQYF
TRBV20-1,TRBD1,NA,TRBJ2-1,TGCAGTGCTGGGGACAGCTACTCCAATGAGCAGTTCTTC,CSAGDSYSNEQFF
TRBV20-1,TRBD1,few,TRBJ2-7,TGCAGTGCTAGAGAGTCAGGGGGCGGTTACGAGCAGTACTTC,CSARESGGGYEQYF
TRBV12-3/TRBV12-4,NA,many,TRBJ1-1,TGTGCCAGCAGCCAGGGGCCTGACACTGAAGCTTTCTTT,CASSQGPDTEAFF
TRBV28,TRBD1,NA,TRBJ2-7,TGTGCCAGCAGTTTTTCCTGGCTGGACAGGGCCTACGAGCAGTACTTC,CASSFSWLDRAYEQYF
TRBV28,TRBD2,few,TRBJ2-7,TGTGCCAGCAGAAGGCGGGGGGCCTACGAGCAGTACTTC,CASRRRGAYEQYF
TRBV7-6,NA,NA,TRBJ1-3,TGTGCCAGCAGCTTAGGGGTTACCTCTGGAAACACCATATATTTT,CASSLGVTSGNTIYF
TRBV5-6,TRBD1,many,TRBJ2-7,TGTGCCAGCAGTCCGGACAGGGACTACGAGCAGTACTTC,CASSPDRDYEQYF